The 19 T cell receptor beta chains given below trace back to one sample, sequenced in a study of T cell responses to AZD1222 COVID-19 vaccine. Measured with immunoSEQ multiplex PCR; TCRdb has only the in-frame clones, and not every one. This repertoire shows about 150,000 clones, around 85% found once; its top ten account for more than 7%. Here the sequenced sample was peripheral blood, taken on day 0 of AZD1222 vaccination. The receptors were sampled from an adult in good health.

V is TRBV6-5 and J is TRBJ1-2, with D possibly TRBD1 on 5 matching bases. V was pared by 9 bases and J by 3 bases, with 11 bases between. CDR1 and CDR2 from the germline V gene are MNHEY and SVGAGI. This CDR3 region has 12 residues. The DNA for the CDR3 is TGTGCCAGTCAACGAGGGGACTATGGCTACACCTTC. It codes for CASQRGDYGYTF.

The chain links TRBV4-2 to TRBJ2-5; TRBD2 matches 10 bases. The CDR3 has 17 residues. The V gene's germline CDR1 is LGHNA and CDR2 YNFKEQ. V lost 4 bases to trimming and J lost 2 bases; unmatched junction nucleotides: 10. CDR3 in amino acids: CASSRAPSGGGQETQYF. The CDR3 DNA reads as TGTGCCAGCAGCCGGGCCCCTAGCGGGGGAGGACAAGAGACCCAGTACTTC.

CDR3 loop: CSVERDKDEKLFF. The CDR3 DNA is TGCAGCGTTGAAAGGGACAAAGATGAAAAACTGTTTTTT. The chain has TRBV29-1 and TRBJ1-4; perhaps TRBD1 as D (6 bases). The CDR3 runs to 13 residues. V was pared by 2 bases and J by 6 bases, with 10 bases between. Germline CDR1 is SQVTM and CDR2 is ANQGSEA.

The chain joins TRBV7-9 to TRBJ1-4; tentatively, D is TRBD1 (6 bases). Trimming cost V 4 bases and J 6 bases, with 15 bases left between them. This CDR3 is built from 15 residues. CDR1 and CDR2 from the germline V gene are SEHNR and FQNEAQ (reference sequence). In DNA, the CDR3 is TGTGCCAGCAGCTCCTGGGGGGGGCTTGATGAAAAACTGTTTTTT. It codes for CASSSWGGLDEKLFF.

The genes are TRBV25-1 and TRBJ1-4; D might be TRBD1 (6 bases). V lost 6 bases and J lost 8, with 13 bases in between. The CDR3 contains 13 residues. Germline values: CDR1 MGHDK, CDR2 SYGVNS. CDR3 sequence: CASRIQGGEKLFF. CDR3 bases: TGTGCCAGCAGGATACAGGGAGGGGAAAAACTGTTTTTT.

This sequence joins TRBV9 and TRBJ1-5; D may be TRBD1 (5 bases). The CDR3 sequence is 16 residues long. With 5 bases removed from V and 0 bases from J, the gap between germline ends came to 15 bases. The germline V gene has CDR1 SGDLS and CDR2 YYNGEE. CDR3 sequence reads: CASSSGGWGSNQPQHF. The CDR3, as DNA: TGTGCCAGCAGTAGTGGGGGATGGGGTAGCAATCAGCCCCAGCATTTT.

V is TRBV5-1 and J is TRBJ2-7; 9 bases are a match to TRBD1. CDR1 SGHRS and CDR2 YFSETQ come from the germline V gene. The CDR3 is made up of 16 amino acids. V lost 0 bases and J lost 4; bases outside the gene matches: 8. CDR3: CASSLEFGQGKYEQYF. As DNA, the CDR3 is TGCGCCAGCAGCTTGGAGTTCGGACAGGGGAAATACGAGCAGTACTTC. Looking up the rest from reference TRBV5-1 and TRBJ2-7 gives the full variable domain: KAGVTQTPRYLIKTRGQQVTLSCSPISGHRSVSWYQQTPGQGLQFLFEYFSETQRNKGNFPGRFSGRQFSNSRSEMNVSTLELGDSALYLCASSLEFGQGKYEQYFGPGTRLTVT.

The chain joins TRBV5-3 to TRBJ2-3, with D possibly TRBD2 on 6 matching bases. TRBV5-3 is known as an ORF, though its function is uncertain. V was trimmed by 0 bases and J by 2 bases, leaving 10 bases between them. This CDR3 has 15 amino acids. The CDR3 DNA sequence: TGTGCCAGAAGCTTGGATCAGCGGGTCACAGATACGCAGTATTTT. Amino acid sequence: CARSLDQRVTDTQYF.

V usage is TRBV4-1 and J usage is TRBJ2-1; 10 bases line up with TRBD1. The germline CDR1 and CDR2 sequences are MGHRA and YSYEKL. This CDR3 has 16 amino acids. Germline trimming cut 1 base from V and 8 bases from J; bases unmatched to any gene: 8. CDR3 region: CASSQAAGTGVDEQFF. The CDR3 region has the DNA TGCGCCAGCAGCCAAGCTGCAGGGACAGGGGTAGATGAGCAGTTCTTC.

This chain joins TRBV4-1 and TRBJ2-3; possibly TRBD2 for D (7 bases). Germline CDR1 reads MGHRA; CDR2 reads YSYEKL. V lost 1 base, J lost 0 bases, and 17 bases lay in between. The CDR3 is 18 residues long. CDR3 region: CASSQGLGGLTSTDTQYF. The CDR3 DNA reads TGCGCCAGCAGCCAAGGGTTAGGGGGACTAACTAGCACAGATACGCAGTATTTT.

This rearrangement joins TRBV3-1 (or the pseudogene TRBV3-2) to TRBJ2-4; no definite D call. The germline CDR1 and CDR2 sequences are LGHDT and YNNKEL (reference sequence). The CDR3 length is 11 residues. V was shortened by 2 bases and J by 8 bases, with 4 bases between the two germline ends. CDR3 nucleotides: TGTGCCAGCAGCCAAACTGACATTCAGTACTTC. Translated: CASSQTDIQYF.

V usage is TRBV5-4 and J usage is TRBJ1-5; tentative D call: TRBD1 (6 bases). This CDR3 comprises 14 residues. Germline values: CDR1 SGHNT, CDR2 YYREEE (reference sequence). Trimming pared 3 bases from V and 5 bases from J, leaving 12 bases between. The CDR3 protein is CASSSGSGDQPQHF. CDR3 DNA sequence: TGTGCCAGCAGCTCGGGGTCAGGGGATCAGCCCCAGCATTTT.

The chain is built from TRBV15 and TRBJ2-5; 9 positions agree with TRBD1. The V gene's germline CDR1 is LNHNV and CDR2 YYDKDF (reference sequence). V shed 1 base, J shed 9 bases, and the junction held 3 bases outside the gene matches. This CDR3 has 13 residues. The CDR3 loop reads CATSRGTGEPQYF. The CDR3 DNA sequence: TGTGCCACCAGCAGAGGGACAGGGGAGCCCCAGTACTTC.

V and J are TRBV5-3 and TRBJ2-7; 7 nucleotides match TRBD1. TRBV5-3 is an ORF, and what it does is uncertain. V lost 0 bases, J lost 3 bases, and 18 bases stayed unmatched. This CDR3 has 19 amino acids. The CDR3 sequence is CARSLVPNHRGTTSYEQYF. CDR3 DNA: TGTGCCAGAAGCTTGGTACCAAATCACAGGGGAACCACCAGCTACGAGCAGTACTTC.

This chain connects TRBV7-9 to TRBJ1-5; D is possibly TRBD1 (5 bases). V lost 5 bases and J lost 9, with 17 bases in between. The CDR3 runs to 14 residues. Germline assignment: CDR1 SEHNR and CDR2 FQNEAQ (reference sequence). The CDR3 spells CASSPGEGGRPQHF. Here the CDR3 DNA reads TGTGCCAGCAGCCCGGGGGAGGGAGGACGGCCCCAGCATTTT.

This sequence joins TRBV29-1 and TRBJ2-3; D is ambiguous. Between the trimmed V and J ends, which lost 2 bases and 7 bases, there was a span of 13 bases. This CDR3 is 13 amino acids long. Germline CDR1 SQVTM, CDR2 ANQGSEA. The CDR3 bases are TGCAGCGTTGAAACTCAACATGGACATACGCAGTATTTT. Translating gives CSVETQHGHTQYF.

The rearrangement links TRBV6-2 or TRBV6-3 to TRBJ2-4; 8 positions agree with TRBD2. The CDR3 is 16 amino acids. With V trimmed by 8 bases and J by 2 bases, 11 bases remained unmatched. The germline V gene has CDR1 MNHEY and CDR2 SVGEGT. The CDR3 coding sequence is TGTGCCAGCCGCCTGGCGGGAGGAGGTACCAAAAACATTCAGTACTTC. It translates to CASRLAGGGTKNIQYF.

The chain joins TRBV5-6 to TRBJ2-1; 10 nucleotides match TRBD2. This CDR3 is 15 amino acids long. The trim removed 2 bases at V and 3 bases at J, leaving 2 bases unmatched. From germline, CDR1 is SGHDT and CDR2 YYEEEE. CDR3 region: CASSFGLADYNEQFF. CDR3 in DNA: TGTGCCAGCAGCTTTGGACTAGCGGACTACAATGAGCAGTTCTTC.

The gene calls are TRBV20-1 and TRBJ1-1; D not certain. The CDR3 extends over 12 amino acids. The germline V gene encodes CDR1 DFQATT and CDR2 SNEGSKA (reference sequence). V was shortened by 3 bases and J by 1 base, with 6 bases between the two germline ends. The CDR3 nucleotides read TGCAGTGCTAGTTCGGCGAACACTGAAGCTTTCTTT. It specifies CSASSANTEAFF.